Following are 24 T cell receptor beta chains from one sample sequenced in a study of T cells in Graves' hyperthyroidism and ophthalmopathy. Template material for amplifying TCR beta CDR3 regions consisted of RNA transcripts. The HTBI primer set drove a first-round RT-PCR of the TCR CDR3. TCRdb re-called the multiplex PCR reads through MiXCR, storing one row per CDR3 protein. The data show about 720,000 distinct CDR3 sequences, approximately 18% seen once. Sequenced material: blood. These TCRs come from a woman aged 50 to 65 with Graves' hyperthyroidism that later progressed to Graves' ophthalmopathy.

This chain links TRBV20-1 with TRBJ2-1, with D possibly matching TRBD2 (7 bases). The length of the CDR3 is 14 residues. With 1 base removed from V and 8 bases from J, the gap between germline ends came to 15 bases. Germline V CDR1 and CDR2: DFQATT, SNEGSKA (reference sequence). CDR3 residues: CSARGGGARDEQFF. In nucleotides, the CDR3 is TGCAGTGCTAGAGGGGGGGGGGCACGGGATGAGCAGTTCTTC.

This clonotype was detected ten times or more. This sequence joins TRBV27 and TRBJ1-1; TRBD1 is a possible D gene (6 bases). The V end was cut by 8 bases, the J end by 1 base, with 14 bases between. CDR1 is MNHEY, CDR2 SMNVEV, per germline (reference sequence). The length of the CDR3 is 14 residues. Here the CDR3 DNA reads TGTGCCAGCGGTTATCGGGGGCGGAACACTGAAGCTTTCTTT. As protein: CASGYRGRNTEAFF.

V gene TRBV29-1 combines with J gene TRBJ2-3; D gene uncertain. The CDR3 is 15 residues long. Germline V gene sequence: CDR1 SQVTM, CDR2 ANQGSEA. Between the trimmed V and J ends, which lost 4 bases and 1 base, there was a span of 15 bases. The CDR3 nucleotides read TGCAGCGTTGTGATGGGGTTTCAGCGCACAGATACGCAGTATTTT. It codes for CSVVMGFQRTDTQYF.

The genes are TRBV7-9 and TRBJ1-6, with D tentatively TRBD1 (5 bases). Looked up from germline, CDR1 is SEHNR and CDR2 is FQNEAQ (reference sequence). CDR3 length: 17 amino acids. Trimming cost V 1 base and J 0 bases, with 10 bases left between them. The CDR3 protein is CASSLDVRVSYNSPLHF. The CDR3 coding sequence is TGTGCCAGCAGCTTAGATGTCAGGGTCTCCTATAATTCACCCCTCCACTTT.

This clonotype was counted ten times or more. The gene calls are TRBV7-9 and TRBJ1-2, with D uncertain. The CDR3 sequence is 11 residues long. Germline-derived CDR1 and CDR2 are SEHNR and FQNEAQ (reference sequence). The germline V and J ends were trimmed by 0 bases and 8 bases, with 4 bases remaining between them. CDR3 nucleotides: TGTGCCAGCAGCTTAGCGGACGGCTACACCTTC. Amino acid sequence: CASSLADGYTF.

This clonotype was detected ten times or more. The CDR3 reads CASSLVYGTEAFF. The CDR3 region has the DNA TGCGCCAGCAGCTTGGTTTATGGCACTGAAGCTTTCTTT. The chain carries TRBV5-1 and TRBJ1-1; unclear D gene. Germline V gene lookup returns CDR1 SGHRS and CDR2 YFSETQ. This CDR3 has 13 amino acids. V was cut by 0 bases and J by 4 bases, with 7 bases left in between.

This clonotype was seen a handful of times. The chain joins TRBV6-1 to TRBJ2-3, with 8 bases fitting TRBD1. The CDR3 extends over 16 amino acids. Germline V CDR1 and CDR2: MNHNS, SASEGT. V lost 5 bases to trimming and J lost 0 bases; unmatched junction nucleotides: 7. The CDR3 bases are TGTGCCAGCAGTTTATACAGGGGGACTAGCACAGATACGCAGTATTTT. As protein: CASSLYRGTSTDTQYF.

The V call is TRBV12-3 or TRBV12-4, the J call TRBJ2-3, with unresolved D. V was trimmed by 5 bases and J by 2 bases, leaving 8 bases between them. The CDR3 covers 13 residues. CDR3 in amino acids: CASSVEITDTQYF. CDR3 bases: TGTGCCAGCAGTGTCGAGATCACAGATACGCAGTATTTT.

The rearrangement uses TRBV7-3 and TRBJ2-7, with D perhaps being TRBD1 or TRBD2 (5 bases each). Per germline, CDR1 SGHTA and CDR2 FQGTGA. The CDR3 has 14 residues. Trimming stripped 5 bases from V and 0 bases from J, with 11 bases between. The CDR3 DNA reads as TGTGCCAGCAGCGGACGGGACGCCTCCTACGAGCAGTACTTC. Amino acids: CASSGRDASYEQYF.

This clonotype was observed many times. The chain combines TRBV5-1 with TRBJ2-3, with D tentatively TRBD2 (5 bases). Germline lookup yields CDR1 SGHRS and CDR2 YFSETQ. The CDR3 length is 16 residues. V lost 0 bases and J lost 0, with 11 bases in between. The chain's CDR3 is CASSLEGRSSTDTQYF. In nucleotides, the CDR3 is TGCGCCAGCAGCTTGGAAGGGAGATCTAGCACAGATACGCAGTATTTT.

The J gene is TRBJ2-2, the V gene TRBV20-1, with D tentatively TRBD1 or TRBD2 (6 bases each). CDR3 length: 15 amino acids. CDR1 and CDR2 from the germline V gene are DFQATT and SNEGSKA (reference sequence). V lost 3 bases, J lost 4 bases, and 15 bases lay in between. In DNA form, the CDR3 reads TGCAGTGCTAGCGTTCCGGGGGCGGGCACCGGGGAGCTGTTTTTT. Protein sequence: CSASVPGAGTGELFF.

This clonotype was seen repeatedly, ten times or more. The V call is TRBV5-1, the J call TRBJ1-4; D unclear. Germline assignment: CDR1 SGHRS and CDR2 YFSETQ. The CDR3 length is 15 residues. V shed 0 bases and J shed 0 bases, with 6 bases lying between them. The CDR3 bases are TGCGCCAGCAGCTTGGCATCCTCAACTAATGAAAAACTGTTTTTT. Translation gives CASSLASSTNEKLFF. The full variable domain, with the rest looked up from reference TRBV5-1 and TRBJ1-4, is KAGVTQTPRYLIKTRGQQVTLSCSPISGHRSVSWYQQTPGQGLQFLFEYFSETQRNKGNFPGRFSGRQFSNSRSEMNVSTLELGDSALYLCASSLASSTNEKLFFGSGTQLSVL.

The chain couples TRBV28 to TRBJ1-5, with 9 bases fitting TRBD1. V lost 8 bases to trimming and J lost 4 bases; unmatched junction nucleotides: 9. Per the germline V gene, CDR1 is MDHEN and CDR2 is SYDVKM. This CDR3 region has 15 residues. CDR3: CASRGTGGPNQPQHF. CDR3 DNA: TGTGCCAGCCGGGGAACAGGGGGCCCTAATCAGCCCCAGCATTTT.

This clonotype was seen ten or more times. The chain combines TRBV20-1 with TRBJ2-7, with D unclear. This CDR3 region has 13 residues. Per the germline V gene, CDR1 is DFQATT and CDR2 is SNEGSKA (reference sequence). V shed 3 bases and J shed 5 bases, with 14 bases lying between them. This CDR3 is CSARLPRFDEQYF. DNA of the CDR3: TGCAGTGCTAGGTTGCCCCGATTCGACGAGCAGTACTTC.

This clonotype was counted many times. Here the CDR3 reads CASTRVGTGSDTQYF. The CDR3 DNA reads as TGTGCCAGCACCAGAGTCGGGACAGGGTCAGATACGCAGTATTTT. The V gene is TRBV6-1, the J gene TRBJ2-3; 9 bases line up with TRBD1. CDR1 is MNHNS, CDR2 SASEGT, per germline. The CDR3 extends over 15 amino acids. With V trimmed by 7 bases and J by 4 bases, 9 bases remained unmatched.

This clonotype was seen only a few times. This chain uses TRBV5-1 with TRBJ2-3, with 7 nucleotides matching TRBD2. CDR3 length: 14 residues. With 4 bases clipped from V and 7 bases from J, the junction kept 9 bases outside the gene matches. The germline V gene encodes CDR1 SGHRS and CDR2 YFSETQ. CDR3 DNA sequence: TGCGCCAGCAGCGTGACTAGCCCAGGGAATACGCAGTATTTT. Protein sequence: CASSVTSPGNTQYF.

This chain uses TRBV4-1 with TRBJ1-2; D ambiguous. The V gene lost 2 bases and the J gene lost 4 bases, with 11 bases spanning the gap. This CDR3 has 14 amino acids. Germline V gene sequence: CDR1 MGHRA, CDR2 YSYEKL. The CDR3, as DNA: TGCGCCAGCAGCCAACCCGACGGACTCTATGGCTACACCTTC. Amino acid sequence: CASSQPDGLYGYTF.

This CDR3 is CATSDRRGNRGEQFF. The CDR3 DNA reads TGTGCCACCAGTGATCGGCGGGGGAACAGGGGTGAGCAGTTCTTC. This chain connects TRBV24-1 to TRBJ2-1; D is tentatively TRBD1 or TRBD2 (7 bases each). The CDR3 has 15 amino acids. The germline V gene has CDR1 KGHDR and CDR2 SFDVKD. V lost 3 bases and J lost 9, with 17 bases in between.

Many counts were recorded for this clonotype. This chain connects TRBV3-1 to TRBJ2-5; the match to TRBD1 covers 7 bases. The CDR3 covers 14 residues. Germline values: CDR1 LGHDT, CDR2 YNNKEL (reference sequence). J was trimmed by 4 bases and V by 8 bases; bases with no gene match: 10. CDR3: CASRPTGAGETQYF. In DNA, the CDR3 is TGTGCCAGCCGACCAACAGGGGCGGGAGAGACCCAGTACTTC.

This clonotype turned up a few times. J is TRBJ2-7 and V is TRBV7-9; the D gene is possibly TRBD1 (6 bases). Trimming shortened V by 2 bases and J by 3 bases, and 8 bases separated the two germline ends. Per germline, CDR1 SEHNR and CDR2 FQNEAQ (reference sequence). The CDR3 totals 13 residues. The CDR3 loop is CASSLQGIYEQYF. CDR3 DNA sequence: TGTGCCAGCAGCTTACAGGGGATCTACGAGCAGTACTTC.

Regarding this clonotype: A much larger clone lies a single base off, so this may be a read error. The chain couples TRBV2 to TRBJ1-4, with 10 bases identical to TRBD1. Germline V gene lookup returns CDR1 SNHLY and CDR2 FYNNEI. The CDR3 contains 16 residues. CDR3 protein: CASSVDRGQMSEKLLF. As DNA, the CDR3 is TGTGCCAGCAGTGTTGACAGGGGGCAGATGAGCGAAAAACTGCTTTTT.

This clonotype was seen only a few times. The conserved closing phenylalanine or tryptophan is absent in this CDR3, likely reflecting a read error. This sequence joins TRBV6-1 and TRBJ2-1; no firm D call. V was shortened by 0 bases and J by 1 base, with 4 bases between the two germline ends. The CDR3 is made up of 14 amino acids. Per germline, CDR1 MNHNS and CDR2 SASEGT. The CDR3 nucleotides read TGTGCCAGCAGTGAAGCGGGGTCCTACAATGAGCAGTTCTCC. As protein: CASSEAGSYNEQFS.

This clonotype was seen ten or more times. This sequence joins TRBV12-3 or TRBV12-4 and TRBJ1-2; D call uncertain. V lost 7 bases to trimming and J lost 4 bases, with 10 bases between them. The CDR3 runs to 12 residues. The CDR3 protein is CASIDDTYGYTF. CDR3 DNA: TGTGCCAGCATTGATGACACCTATGGCTACACCTTC.

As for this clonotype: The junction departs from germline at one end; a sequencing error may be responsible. CDR3 sequence (DNA): TGTGCCAGCAGTTACCGGAGACAGGCCTACAATGAGCAGCTCTTC. Amino acid sequence: CASSYRRQAYNEQLF. This chain joins TRBV6-9 and TRBJ2-1, with D perhaps TRBD1 (6 bases). The CDR3 is made up of 15 amino acids. Looked up from germline, CDR1 is MNHGY and CDR2 is SVAAGI.